This is a list of T cell receptor beta chains from one sample in a study of cytomegalovirus exposure and HLA in healthy donors. Clones were sequenced by immunoSEQ multiplex PCR, and TCRdb holds only the in-frame ones, with some missing. Here the sample spans 35,000 to 45,000 clones, 55% to 75% being singletons. Specimen: PBMCs. The receptors derive from a man aged 30 to 45 in good health and CMV-seronegative. Each CDR3 is given with its conserved first and last residue. The D gene is left open where the match is weak. Clone size is shown for a subset of rows, as once, few, many or a class of expanded clone.

V	D	size	J	DNA	CDR3
TRBV18	-	-	TRBJ1-4	TGTGCCAGCTCGCTTACAGACAGGAGTAATGAAAAACTGTTTTTT	CASSLTDRSNEKLFF
TRBV2	-	few	TRBJ2-1	TGTGCCAGCGGAGGGGTTTGGGGAGTTGAGCAGTTCTTC	CASGGVWGVEQFF
TRBV29-1	TRBD2	-	TRBJ2-1	TGCAGCGTTGCTGGGACTAGCGGGATTATCTCCTACAATGAGCAGTTCTTC	CSVAGTSGIISYNEQFF
TRBV4-1	TRBD1	-	TRBJ1-5	TGCGCCAGCAGCCATCTATTGACAGGGGGCCGGTACAACCAGTACGATCAGCCCCAGCATTTT	CASSHLLTGGRYNQYDQPQHF
TRBV6-5	-	few	TRBJ1-1	TGTGCCAGCAGAGAACGGGGGGACACTGAAGCTTTCTTT	CASRERGDTEAFF
TRBV10-3	TRBD1	once	TRBJ2-7	TGTGCCATCAGCGGACGGACAGGGGCCTACGAGCAGTACTTC	CAISGRTGAYEQYF
TRBV6-5	-	-	TRBJ2-1	TGTGCCAGCAAAACAGGGATATCCTACAATGAGCAGTTCTTC	CASKTGISYNEQFF
TRBV11-2	TRBD1	-	TRBJ1-2	TGTGCCAGCAGCTTAGACCGGACAGGGCTCGGCTACACCTTC	CASSLDRTGLGYTF
TRBV29-1	-	-	TRBJ1-2	TGCAGCGTTTTAAGGGGTAACTATGGCTACACCTTC	CSVLRGNYGYTF
TRBV6-1	TRBD1	-	TRBJ1-4	TGTGCCAGCATTAAACAGGGGTTGAGGGAAAAACTGTTTTTT	CASIKQGLREKLFF
TRBV6-1	TRBD2	-	TRBJ2-7	TGTGCCAGCAGTGAATCAAACCCACCGGGGGGATACTTC	CASSESNPPGGYF
TRBV4-2	-	-	TRBJ2-1	TGTGCCAGCAGCCAAGACCCCCCTAGCCTCTCCTACAATGAGCAGTTCTTC	CASSQDPPSLSYNEQFF
TRBV2	TRBD1	few	TRBJ1-1	TGTGCCAGCAGACGACAGGGAATACTTGAAGCTTTCTTT	CASRRQGILEAFF
TRBV19	TRBD1	-	TRBJ1-6	TGTGCCAGTACCGACAGGGGATCACCCCTCCACTTT	CASTDRGSPLHF
TRBV11-3	-	once	TRBJ1-3	TGTGCCAGCAGCTCCGGGACCGGCAGGGGTGGAAACACCATATATTTT	CASSSGTGRGGNTIYF
TRBV28	-	-	TRBJ2-1	TGTGCCAGCAGTTTTAGCGGAAGCTCCTACAATGAGCAGTTCTTC	CASSFSGSSYNEQFF
TRBV10-1	-	few	TRBJ1-4	TGCGCCAGCAGCTCCTCTATGTACGAAAAACTGTTTTTT	CASSSSMYEKLFF
TRBV6-1	TRBD1	-	TRBJ1-5	TGTGCCAGCAGTAGACAGGGGGCGGTTTTTCAGCCCCAGCATTTT	CASSRQGAVFQPQHF
TRBV6-4	TRBD2	-	TRBJ2-3	TGTGCCAGCAGTGACCTCCCCGGGACTAGCGGGAAGCTAGGTACGCAGTATTTT	CASSDLPGTSGKLGTQYF
TRBV29-1	-	once	TRBJ2-7	TGCAGCGTTGAAGAAGAGGCATCCTACGAGCAGTACTTC	CSVEEEASYEQYF
TRBV29-1	-	-	TRBJ2-1	TGCAGCCCTGGGAGAGGGGGGGCGAATGAGCAGTTCTTC	CSPGRGGANEQFF
TRBV4-1	TRBD1	few	TRBJ1-5	TGCGCCAGCAGCCCTAGAATCGACAGGGGGGTTCAGCCCCAGCATTTT	CASSPRIDRGVQPQHF
TRBV6-1	TRBD1	few	TRBJ2-7	TGTGCCAGCAGTGAATGGGACAGGGGGCCTCCCGAGCAGTACTTC	CASSEWDRGPPEQYF
TRBV10-2	-	once	TRBJ2-4	TGCGCCAGCAGTGACAGGGCAGCCAAAAACATTCAGTACTTC	CASSDRAAKNIQYF
TRBV4-3	-	few	TRBJ2-6	TGCGCCAGCAGCCCGCGACAGGCGAGCTCTGGGGCCAACGTCCTGACTTTC	CASSPRQASSGANVLTF
TRBV7-9	TRBD1	-	TRBJ1-1	TGTGCCAGCAGCGGCGACAGGGCGGGGAACACTGAAGCTTTCTTT	CASSGDRAGNTEAFF
TRBV7-9	-	-	TRBJ1-2	TGTGCCAGCAGCCCGTTAGCGGGGTGGAACTATGGCTACACCTTC	CASSPLAGWNYGYTF
TRBV4-3	-	few	TRBJ1-2	TGCGCCAGCAGCCAAGGTTCATCGGGGTGGAGTAGTGGCTACACCTTC	CASSQGSSGWSSGYTF
TRBV29-1	-	-	TRBJ1-1	TGCAGCGCCGAACAGGGCACTGAAGCTTTCTTT	CSAEQGTEAFF
TRBV6-4	TRBD1	-	TRBJ1-5	TGTGCCAGCAGTAAGACAGGGGGCTTGAGCAATCAGCCCCAGCATTTT	CASSKTGGLSNQPQHF
TRBV4-1	-	-	TRBJ2-4	TGCGCCAGCAGCCCTCCGGCGGGCGATCTGGCCAAAAACATTCAGTACTTC	CASSPPAGDLAKNIQYF
TRBV13	-	-	TRBJ2-7	TGTGCCAGCAGCTGGACTGACTCCTACGAGCAGTACTTC	CASSWTDSYEQYF
TRBV7-2	TRBD2	-	TRBJ2-2	TGTGCCAGCAGCCACCAGCGGGGGCACACCGGGGAGCTGTTTTTT	CASSHQRGHTGELFF